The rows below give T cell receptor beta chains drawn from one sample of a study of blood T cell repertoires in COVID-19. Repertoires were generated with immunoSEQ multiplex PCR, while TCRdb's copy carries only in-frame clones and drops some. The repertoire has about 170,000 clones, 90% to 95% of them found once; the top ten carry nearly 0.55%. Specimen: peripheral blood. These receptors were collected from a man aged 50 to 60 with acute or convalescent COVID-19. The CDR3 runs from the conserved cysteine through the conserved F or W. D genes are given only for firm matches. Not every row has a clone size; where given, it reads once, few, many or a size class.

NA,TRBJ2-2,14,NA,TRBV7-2,TGTGCCAGCACCCTCAGAGGAGACACCGGGGAGCTGTTTTTT,CASTLRGDTGELFF
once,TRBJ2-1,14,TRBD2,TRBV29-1,TGCAGCGTTGACCGGCTAGCGGAGTTGGATGAGCAGTTCTTC,CSVDRLAELDEQFF
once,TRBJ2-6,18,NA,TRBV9,TGTGCCAGCAGTTCAAACCAGATATTAGCCTCTGGGGCCAACGTCCTGACTTTC,CASSSNQILASGANVLTF
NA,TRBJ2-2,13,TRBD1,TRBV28,TGTGCCAGCAAAGGGGGCTACACCGGGGAGCTGTTTTTT,CASKGGYTGELFF
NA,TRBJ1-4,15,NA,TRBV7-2,TGTGCCAGCAGCTTGACAGTTGCAACTAATGAAAAACTGTTTTTT,CASSLTVATNEKLFF
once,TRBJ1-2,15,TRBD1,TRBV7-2,TGTGCCAGCAGCAACCGGGACAGCGTAAGGGGTGGCTACACCTTC,CASSNRDSVRGGYTF
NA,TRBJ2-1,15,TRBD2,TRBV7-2,TGTGCCAGCAGCTTGGGAGGGGACCCCTACAATGAGCAGTTCTTC,CASSLGGDPYNEQFF
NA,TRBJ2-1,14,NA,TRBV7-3,TGTGCCAGCAGCTTACTGACAGGATCCCATGAGCAGTTCTTC,CASSLLTGSHEQFF
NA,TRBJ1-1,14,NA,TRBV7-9,TGTGCCAGCAGCTTAAGACAATATGGCACTGAAGCTTTCTTT,CASSLRQYGTEAFF
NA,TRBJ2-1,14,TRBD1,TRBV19,TGTGCCACCGCTACAGGGGACTCCTACAATGAGCAGTTCTTC,CATATGDSYNEQFF
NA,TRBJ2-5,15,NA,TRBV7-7,TGTGCCAGCAGCTTAGTAGCTAGTACCCAAGAGACCCAGTACTTC,CASSLVASTQETQYF
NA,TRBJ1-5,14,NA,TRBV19,TGTGCCAGTACCACGGACAGAGAAGGACAGCCCCAGCATTTT,CASTTDREGQPQHF
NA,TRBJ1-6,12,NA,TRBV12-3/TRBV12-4,TGTGCCAGCAGTTTAAGAGCGTCACCCCTCCACTTT,CASSLRASPLHF
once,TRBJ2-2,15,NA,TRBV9,TGTGCCAGCAGCGTATTCGGGACGAACACCGGGGAGCTGTTTTTT,CASSVFGTNTGELFF
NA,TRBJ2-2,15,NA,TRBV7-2,TGTGCCAGTCAGAGGGTCGGGGGTCCCACCGGGGAGCTGTTTTTT,CASQRVGGPTGELFF
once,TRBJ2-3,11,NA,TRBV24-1,TGTGCCACCAGTTTAGGGGTTACGCAGTATTTT,CATSLGVTQYF
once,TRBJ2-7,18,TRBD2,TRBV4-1,TGCGCCAGCAGCCAAGATAGCGTTGCTAGCGGGTACTCCTACGAGCAGTACTTC,CASSQDSVASGYSYEQYF
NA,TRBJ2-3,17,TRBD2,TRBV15,TGTGCCACCAGCAGCGGGAGGGCCTACAGTTACACAGATACGCAGTATTTT,CATSSGRAYSYTDTQYF
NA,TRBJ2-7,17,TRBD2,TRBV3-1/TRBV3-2,TGTGCCAGCAGCCAAGACACTAGCGGGAGCAGGACCTACGAGCAGTACTTC,CASSQDTSGSRTYEQYF
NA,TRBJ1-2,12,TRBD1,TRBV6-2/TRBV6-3,TGTGCCAGCAGCGACAGGGTAAGAGGCTACACCTTC,CASSDRVRGYTF
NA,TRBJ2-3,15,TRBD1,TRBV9,TGTGCCAGCAGCGCTGGGACAGGGGGCACAGATACGCAGTATTTT,CASSAGTGGTDTQYF
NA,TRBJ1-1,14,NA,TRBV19,TGTGCCAGTAGTATAGGTCAGAAGTACACTGAAGCTTTCTTT,CASSIGQKYTEAFF
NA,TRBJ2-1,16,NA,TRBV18,TGTGCCAGCTCACCAAGGGAAGGGGCCATCTACAATGAGCAGTTCTTC,CASSPREGAIYNEQFF
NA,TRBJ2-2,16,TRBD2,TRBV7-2,TGTGCCAGCAGCACTATAGCGGGGGGGATAACCGGGGAGCTGTTTTTT,CASSTIAGGITGELFF
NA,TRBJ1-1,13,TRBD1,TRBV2,TGTGCCAGCAGAGCGACAGGGTTCACTGAAGCTTTCTTT,CASRATGFTEAFF
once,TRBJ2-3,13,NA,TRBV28,TGTGCCAGCAGTGAACGGTCCACAGATACGCAGTATTTT,CASSERSTDTQYF
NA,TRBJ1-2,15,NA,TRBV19,TGTGCCAGTAGTACAACCACCGGGAGTAACTATGGCTACACCTTC,CASSTTTGSNYGYTF
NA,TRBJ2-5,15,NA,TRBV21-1,TGTGCCAGCAGCAAGGGCGGAACAGGAGCAGAGACCCAGTACTTC,CASSKGGTGAETQYF
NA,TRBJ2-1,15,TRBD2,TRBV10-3,TGTGCCATCAGCTATCTAGCGGGAGGTACCGATGAGCAGTTCTTC,CAISYLAGGTDEQFF
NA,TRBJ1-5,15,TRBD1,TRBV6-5,TGTGCCAGCAGGCCGGGACAGGTTAGCAATCAGCCCCAGCATTTT,CASRPGQVSNQPQHF
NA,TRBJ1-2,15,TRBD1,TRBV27,TGTGCCAGCAACGCCGGACAGGGGGCGCGGTATGGCTACACCTTC,CASNAGQGARYGYTF
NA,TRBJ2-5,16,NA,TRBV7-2,TGTGCCAGCAGCACCCTGGGGGGATTTGGACAAGAGACCCAGTACTTC,CASSTLGGFGQETQYF
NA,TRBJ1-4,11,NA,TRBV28,TGTGCCAGCAGTTTAGGCCTGAAACTGTTTTTT,CASSLGLKLFF
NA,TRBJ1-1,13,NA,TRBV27,TGTGCCAGCAGTTTGGTAATCGGCACTGAAGCTTTCTTT,CASSLVIGTEAFF
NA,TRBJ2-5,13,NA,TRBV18,TGTGCCAGCTCACCGGAGGAGTCGGAGACCCAGTACTTC,CASSPEESETQYF
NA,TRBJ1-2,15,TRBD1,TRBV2,TGTGCCAGCAGTATAAGGGACAGCATTAACTATGGCTACACCTTC,CASSIRDSINYGYTF
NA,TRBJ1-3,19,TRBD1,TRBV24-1,TGTGCCACCAACATCTCAGGGACAGGGAGTCAATTTGCTGGAAACACCATATATTTT,CATNISGTGSQFAGNTIYF
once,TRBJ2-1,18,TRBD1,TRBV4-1,TGCGCCAGCAGCCCAGGGACAGTTATTTTAAGCTCCTACAATGAGCAGTTCTTC,CASSPGTVILSSYNEQFF
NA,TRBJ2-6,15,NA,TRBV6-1,TGTGCCAGCAGTGAAGTGGGGCCTGGGGCCAACGTCCTGACTTTC,CASSEVGPGANVLTF
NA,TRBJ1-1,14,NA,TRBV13,TGTGCCAGCAGCTCCCAGATCATGAACACTGAAGCTTTCTTT,CASSSQIMNTEAFF
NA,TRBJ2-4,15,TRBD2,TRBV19,TGTGCCAGTAGTATAATAGCGGGAGATGGAAACATTCAGTACTTC,CASSIIAGDGNIQYF
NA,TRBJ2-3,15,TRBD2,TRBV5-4,TGTGCCAGCGGATATAGCGGGAGGTTTAGGGATACGCAGTATTTT,CASGYSGRFRDTQYF
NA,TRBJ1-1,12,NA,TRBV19,TGTGCCAGTAGTACGGTCTTTGGTGAAGCTTTCTTT,CASSTVFGEAFF
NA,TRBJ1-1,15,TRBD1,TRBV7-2,TGTGCCAGCAGCTTAGCCCAGGGGGTTAGCGCTGAAGCTTTCTTT,CASSLAQGVSAEAFF
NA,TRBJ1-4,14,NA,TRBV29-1,TGCAGCGTTCAACAGGGACGGGGGGGTGAAAAACTGTTTTTT,CSVQQGRGGEKLFF
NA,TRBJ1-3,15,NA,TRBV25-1,TGTGCCAGCAAATCATTGGGGGGTTCTGGAAACACCATATATTTT,CASKSLGGSGNTIYF
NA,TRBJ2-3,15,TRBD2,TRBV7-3,TGTGCCAGCAGCCCAACGGGAGGGATAACAGATACGCAGTATTTT,CASSPTGGITDTQYF
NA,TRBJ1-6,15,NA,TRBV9,TGTGCCAGCAGCGTAGCGGACACAGGTCGCTCACCCCTCCACTTT,CASSVADTGRSPLHF
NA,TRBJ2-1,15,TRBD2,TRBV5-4,TGTGCCAGCAGCCTGGGACTAGCGGGAGTTAGGGAGCAGTTCTTC,CASSLGLAGVREQFF
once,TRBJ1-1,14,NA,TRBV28,TGTGCCAGCAGTTCTGGACAGTCGCACACTGAAGCTTTCTTT,CASSSGQSHTEAFF